Presented here are 12 T cell receptor beta chains from one specimen sequenced in a study of blood T cells in healthy people across ages. Primed by a sample-barcoded 5' primer and a J-beta primer mix, a second PCR proceeded for 7 to 11 cycles. TCRdb reprocessed the 5' RACE reads with MiXCR, giving one entry per CDR3 protein. The top ten hold 20% to 25% of the sample, which has 1.5 million to 2 million distinct CDR3 sequences, 35% to 50% seen once. The sequenced material came from blood. All receptors derive from a human donor in good health.

This clonotype showed up just once. This chain uses TRBV5-1 with TRBJ2-1; tentatively, D is TRBD1 or TRBD2 (5 bases each). Between the trimmed V and J ends, which lost 0 bases and 3 bases, there was a span of 13 bases. The CDR3 spans 16 residues. The germline V gene encodes CDR1 SGHRS and CDR2 YFSETQ. This CDR3 reads CASSLVLRGHYNEQFF. CDR3 in DNA: TGCGCCAGCAGCTTGGTGCTGAGGGGCCACTACAATGAGCAGTTCTTC. Variable domain in full (rest from reference TRBV5-1 and TRBJ2-1): KAGVTQTPRYLIKTRGQQVTLSCSPISGHRSVSWYQQTPGQGLQFLFEYFSETQRNKGNFPGRFSGRQFSNSRSEMNVSTLELGDSALYLCASSLVLRGHYNEQFFGPGTRLTVL.

V is TRBV5-5 and J is TRBJ2-1; D gene uncertain. V was pared by 2 bases and J by 11 bases, with 17 bases between. Germline V gene sequence: CDR1 SGHKS, CDR2 YYEKEE (reference sequence). CDR3 length: 14 residues. The chain's CDR3 is CASSLLVEFWKQFF. Here the CDR3 DNA reads TGTGCCAGCAGCTTATTAGTGGAGTTTTGGAAGCAGTTCTTC.

This rearrangement joins TRBV20-1 to TRBJ2-5; no firm D call. V was clipped by 4 bases and J by 5 bases, with 14 bases between them. From germline, CDR1 is DFQATT and CDR2 SNEGSKA (reference sequence). The CDR3 covers 13 residues. The CDR3 spells CSANRAVEETQYF. As DNA, the CDR3 is TGCAGTGCTAATAGAGCCGTTGAGGAGACCCAGTACTTC.

This clonotype was detected a few times. The gene calls are TRBV7-8 and TRBJ2-7, with D perhaps assigned TRBD1 or TRBD2 (5 bases each). V was clipped by 5 bases and J by 1 base, with 18 bases between them. The CDR3 contains 16 residues. Germline CDR1 SGHVS, CDR2 FQNEAQ. CDR3 sequence: CASSTRPGTESYEQYF. Here the CDR3 DNA reads TGTGCCAGCAGCACAAGACCCGGGACGGAGTCCTACGAGCAGTACTTC.

This rearrangement joins TRBV6-2 or TRBV6-3 to TRBJ2-1, with D tentatively TRBD2 (5 bases). The V and J ends lost 4 bases and 7 bases respectively, with 14 bases between them. This CDR3 is 14 amino acids long. Germline CDR1 reads MNHEY; CDR2 reads SVGEGT. The CDR3 here is CASSSAGLINEQFF. The CDR3 bases are TGTGCCAGCAGTTCCGCGGGCCTGATTAATGAGCAGTTCTTC.

The V gene is TRBV29-1, the J gene TRBJ2-7, with 11 bases fitting TRBD1. From germline, CDR1 is SQVTM and CDR2 ANQGSEA. The V and J ends lost 6 bases and 2 bases, in that order; junction bases with no gene match: 15. This CDR3 spans 17 amino acids. The DNA of the CDR3 is TGCAGCGTCGCCGGGACAGGGGGAGCGGGGGGAACCTACGAGCAGTACTTC. The encoded protein is CSVAGTGGAGGTYEQYF.

The DNA of the CDR3 is TGTGCCAGCAGCCGGGGGGACTCCCAGGGGGAGACCCAGTACTTC. This translates into CASSRGDSQGETQYF. The chain uses TRBV7-3 and TRBJ2-5; D possibly corresponds to TRBD2 (7 bases). Trimming pared 5 bases from V and 5 bases from J, leaving 18 bases between. CDR3 length equals 15 residues. CDR1 SGHTA and CDR2 FQGTGA come from the germline V gene.

Note on this clonotype: One end of the junction is discordant with germline, which a read error may explain. The V and J genes are TRBV4-2 and TRBJ2-5, with TRBD2 identical over 13 bases. The CDR3 has 16 amino acids. The V gene's germline CDR1 is LGHNA and CDR2 YNFKEQ. CDR3 nucleotide sequence: TGTGTCAGCAGCCAACTAGCGGGGGGGCTCGCGGAGACCCAGTACTTC. Residues: CVSSQLAGGLAETQYF.

The rearrangement uses TRBV12-3 or TRBV12-4 and TRBJ1-5; unclear D gene. The CDR3 sequence is 13 residues long. V lost 5 bases and J lost 6, with 11 bases in between. This chain's CDR3 is CASSIKSGQPQHF. The CDR3 coding sequence is TGTGCCAGCAGTATAAAGTCCGGTCAGCCCCAGCATTTT.

The sample holds a few counts of this clonotype. The V and J genes are TRBV18 and TRBJ2-5; D ambiguous. Per germline, CDR1 KGHSH and CDR2 LQKENI. The V end was cut by 3 bases, the J end by 3 bases, with 11 bases between. The CDR3 loop spans 14 amino acids. The CDR3 here is CASSPRTVKETQYF. In nucleotides, the CDR3 is TGTGCCAGCTCACCGAGAACCGTAAAAGAGACCCAGTACTTC.

This clonotype was observed many times. V gene TRBV28 combines with J gene TRBJ2-4, with D possibly being TRBD1 (5 bases). CDR3 length: 13 amino acids. V was trimmed by 8 bases and J by 3 bases, leaving 11 bases between them. The germline V gene has CDR1 MDHEN and CDR2 SYDVKM. CDR3 in DNA: TGTGCCAGCTCCCCAGGGATCAAAAACATTCAGTACTTC. Amino acids: CASSPGIKNIQYF.

The chain joins TRBV6-2 or TRBV6-3 to TRBJ2-2; TRBD2 might be the D (6 bases). The CDR3 spans 14 residues. V lost 5 bases and J lost 9, with 16 bases in between. Germline assignment: CDR1 MNHEY and CDR2 SVGEGT. CDR3 bases: TGTGCCAGCAGTCCGGGACTCGAGTGTCGGGAGCTGTTTTTT. Protein product: CASSPGLECRELFF.